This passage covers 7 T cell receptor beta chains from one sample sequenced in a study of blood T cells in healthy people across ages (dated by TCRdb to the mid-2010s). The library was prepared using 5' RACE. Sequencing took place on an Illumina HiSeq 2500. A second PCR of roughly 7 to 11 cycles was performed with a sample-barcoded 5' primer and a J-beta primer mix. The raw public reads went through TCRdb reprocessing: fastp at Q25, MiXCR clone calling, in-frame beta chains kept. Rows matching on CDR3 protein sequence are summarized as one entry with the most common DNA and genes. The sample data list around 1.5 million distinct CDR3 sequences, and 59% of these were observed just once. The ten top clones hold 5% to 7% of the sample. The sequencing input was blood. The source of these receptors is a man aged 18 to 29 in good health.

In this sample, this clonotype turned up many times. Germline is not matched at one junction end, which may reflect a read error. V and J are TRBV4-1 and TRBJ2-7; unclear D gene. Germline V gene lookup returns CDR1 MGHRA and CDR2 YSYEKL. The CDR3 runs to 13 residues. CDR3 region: CASSQGPGYEQYF. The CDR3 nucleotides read TGTGCCAGCAGCCAAGGGCCGGGCTACGAGCAGTACTTC.

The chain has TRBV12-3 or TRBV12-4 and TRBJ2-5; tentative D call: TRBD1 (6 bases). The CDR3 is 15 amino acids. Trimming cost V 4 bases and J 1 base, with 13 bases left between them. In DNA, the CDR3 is TGTGCCAGCAGTTACCGGGGACACCTCCAAGAGACCCAGTACTTC. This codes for CASSYRGHLQETQYF.

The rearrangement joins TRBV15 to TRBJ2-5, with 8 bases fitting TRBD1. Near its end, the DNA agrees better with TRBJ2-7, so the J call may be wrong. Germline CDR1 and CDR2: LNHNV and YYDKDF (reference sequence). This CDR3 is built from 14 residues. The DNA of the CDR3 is TGTGCCACCAGCAGCCGGGACAGGACCTACGAGCAGTACTTC. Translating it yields CATSSRDRTYEQYF.

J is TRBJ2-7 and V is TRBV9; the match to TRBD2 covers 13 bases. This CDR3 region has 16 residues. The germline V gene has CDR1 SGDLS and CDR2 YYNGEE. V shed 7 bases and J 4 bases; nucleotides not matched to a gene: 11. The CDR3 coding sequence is TGTGCCAGCGCAACTAGCGGGGGGGCCTTTTGGTACGAGCAGTACTTC. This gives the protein CASATSGGAFWYEQYF.

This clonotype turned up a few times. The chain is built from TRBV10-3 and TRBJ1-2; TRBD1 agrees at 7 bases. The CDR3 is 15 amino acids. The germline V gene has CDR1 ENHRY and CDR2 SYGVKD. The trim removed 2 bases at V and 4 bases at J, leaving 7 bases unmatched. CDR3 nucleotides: TGTGCCATCAGTGAGAGGGAGGGGGCCGTCTATGGCTACACCTTC. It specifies CAISEREGAVYGYTF.

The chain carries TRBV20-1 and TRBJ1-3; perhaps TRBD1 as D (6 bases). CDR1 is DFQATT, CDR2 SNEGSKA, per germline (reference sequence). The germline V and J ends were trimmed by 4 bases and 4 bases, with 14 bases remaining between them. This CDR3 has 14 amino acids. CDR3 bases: TGCAGTGCTACCCACGAGGGGGGAGGAAACACCATATATTTT. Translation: CSATHEGGGNTIYF.

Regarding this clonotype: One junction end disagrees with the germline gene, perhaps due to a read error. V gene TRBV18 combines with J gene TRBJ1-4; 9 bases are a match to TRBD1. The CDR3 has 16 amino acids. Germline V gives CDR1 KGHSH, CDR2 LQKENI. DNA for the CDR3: TGTGCCAGCTCCCCACGGACAGGGGCTAGGAATGAAAAACTGTTTTTT. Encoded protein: CASSPRTGARNEKLFF.